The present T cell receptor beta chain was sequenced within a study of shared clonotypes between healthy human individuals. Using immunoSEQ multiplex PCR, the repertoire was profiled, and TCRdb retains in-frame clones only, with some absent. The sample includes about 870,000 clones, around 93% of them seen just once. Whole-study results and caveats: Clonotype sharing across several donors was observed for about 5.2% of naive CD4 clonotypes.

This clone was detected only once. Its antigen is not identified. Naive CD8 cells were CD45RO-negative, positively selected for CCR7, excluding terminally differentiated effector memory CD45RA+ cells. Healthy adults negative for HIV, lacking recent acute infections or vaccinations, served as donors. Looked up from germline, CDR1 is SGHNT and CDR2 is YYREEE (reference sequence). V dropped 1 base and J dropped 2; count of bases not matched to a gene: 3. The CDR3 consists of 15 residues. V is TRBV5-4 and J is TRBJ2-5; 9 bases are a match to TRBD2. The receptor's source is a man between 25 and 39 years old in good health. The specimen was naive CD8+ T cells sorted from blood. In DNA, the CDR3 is TGTGCCAGCAGCTTGCTAGCGGGACAGCAAGAGACCCAGTACTTC. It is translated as CASSLLAGQQETQYF.